This T cell receptor (beta chain) was retrieved from a study of T cell responses to AZD1222 COVID-19 vaccine. Study-wide findings and caveats: Females outnumbered males among donors, who were mostly white British; clonal diversity was possibly underestimated.

In regard to this clone: Its target is not known.

Sequencing used immunoSEQ multiplex PCR; TCRdb keeps in-frame clones, though not all of them. The sample has roughly 97,000 clones, 88% seen once. The V gene's germline CDR1 is MNHEY and CDR2 SVGAGI. Trimming left V 6 bases short and J 2 bases short, with 13 bases between. This CDR3 comprises 14 residues. The sample was peripheral blood, taken on day 0 of AZD1222 vaccination. The TCR was taken from an adult in good health. J is TRBJ1-2 and V is TRBV6-5; TRBD1 might be the D (5 bases). The CDR3 DNA sequence: TGTGCCAGCAGCGGTCCAACAGGCAACTATGGCTACACCTTC. Translation: CASSGPTGNYGYTF.